The sequence of this T cell receptor beta chain was determined in a study of T cells in Graves' hyperthyroidism and ophthalmopathy. Amplification of TCR beta CDR3 regions was performed using RNA transcripts as template. When the TCR CDR3 underwent first-round RT-PCR, the HTBI primer set was used. TCRdb called the multiplex PCR reads again in MiXCR, with one record for every CDR3 protein. The sample lists nearly 750,000 distinct CDR3 sequences; under 45% were seen once. Findings of the study overall: The model forecast ophthalmopathy, anticipating it by a median around 6.5 months before onset.

The CDR3 sequence is 15 residues long. With 1 base clipped from V and 3 bases from J, the junction kept 1 base outside the gene matches. This clonotype was picked up many times. Its matching antigen is unknown. The chain recombines TRBV12-3 or TRBV12-4 with TRBJ2-7; 12 bases are shared with TRBD2. Sequences were obtained from blood. This sequence was found in a woman aged 40 to 50 with Graves' hyperthyroidism. The CDR3 DNA follows: TGTGCCAGCAGTTTAGGACTAGCGGGAGTCTACGAGCAGTACTTC. It encodes CASSLGLAGVYEQYF.